The T cell receptor beta chain described here comes from a study of blood T cell repertoires in COVID-19 (dated by TCRdb to the early 2020s). About the full investigation: Samples covering the acute and convalescent phases of COVID-19 were provided by collaborators in the United States, Italy and Spain. The repertoires were released in a freely available public database intended as a resource for research on the immune response to SARS-CoV-2. The samples were drawn from two sources: the first 160 participants of the ongoing ImmuneRACE study, and approximately 1,300 subjects contributed by 6 global collaborators. HLA class I and class II types, where available, came from metadata supplied by the sample provider rather than from assay-based typing. The sample metadata nearly always contained a de-identified subject ID, COVID-19 status, age in years and sex. Subjects who had been exposed to COVID-19, were actively infected with it, or had recovered from it provided the deeply sampled blood TCRbeta repertoires that made up the dataset. The prospective study material was composed of cDNA or gDNA derived from T cells, B-cell-depleted T cells, or PBMCs.

The CDR3 contains 13 residues, cysteine and phenylalanine counted. Left in the record is the CDR3 DNA by itself, 39 bases read in frame from the first base. V sheds 4 bases and J sheds 2 bases, leaving 8 bases between their ends. The germline V gene specifies MGHRA as CDR1 and YSYEKL as CDR2. General conclusions and limits of the study: How much clinical and demographic metadata was included differed by source and by participant, and the metadata was provided uncurated.

In Seattle, one collaborating source enrolled patients while the infection was active and tracked those patients longitudinally over the course of disease. Whole blood was collected in K2EDTA tubes by collaborating institutions according to the institutions' own protocols. For TCRbeta analysis, collaborators shipped samples as frozen whole blood, isolated PBMCs, or DNA extracted from either of those sample types. The immunoSEQ Assay, a bias-controlled multiplex PCR, was used to amplify TCRbeta CDR3 regions from genomic DNA. Per the authors' processing: The number of nucleated cells in each sample was estimated from the amplification of reference gene primers within the assay. To quantify the absolute abundance of each unique TCRbeta CDR3 rearrangement, sequence reads were collapsed and filtered. For each sample, productive Simpson clonality was calculated by taking the square root of Simpson's diversity index across productive rearrangements. Sourced from immuneACCESS, this table was stored by TCRdb with only in-frame sequences that have V and J called. A share of the clones is absent; for the studies checked, an unresolved V gene accounts for under half, and the remainder has no known explanation. The D gene and trimming were derived from the DNA, and the V and J assignments and clone size from that table. The table for this sample lists 150,000 to 200,000 clones; around nine tenths of them were counted only once. Under 15% of the sample rests with the top ten.

On this clone itself: Its antigen has not been determined. Per-base quality was not reported, and no clone a single base away is much larger than it.

The sequence was collected from a woman aged 70 to 79 with COVID-19, enrolled during active disease. This receptor chain uses TRBV4-1 and TRBJ2-5; TRBD1 is a possible D gene, resting on 6 matching bases. The sample consisted of peripheral blood. The CDR3 corresponds to CASSRGPQETQYF. The DNA sequence follows: TGCGCCAGCAGCCGGGGGCCTCAAGAGACCCAGTACTTC.